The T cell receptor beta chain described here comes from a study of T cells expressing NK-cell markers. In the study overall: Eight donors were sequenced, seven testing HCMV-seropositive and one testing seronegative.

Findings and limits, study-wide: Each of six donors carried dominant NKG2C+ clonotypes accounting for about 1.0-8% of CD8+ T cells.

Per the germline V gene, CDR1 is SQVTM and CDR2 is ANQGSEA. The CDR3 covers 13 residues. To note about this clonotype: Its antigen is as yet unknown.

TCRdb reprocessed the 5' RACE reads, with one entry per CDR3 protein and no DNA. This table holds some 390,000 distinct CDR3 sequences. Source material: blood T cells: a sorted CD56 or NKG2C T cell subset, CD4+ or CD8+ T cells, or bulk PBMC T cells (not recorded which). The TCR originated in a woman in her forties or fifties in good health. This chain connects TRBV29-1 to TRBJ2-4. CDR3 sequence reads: CSAIGVAKNIQYF.